What follows are 6 T cell receptor beta chains derived from one specimen sequenced in a study of a mutant IDH1 vaccine in newly diagnosed glioma. Time point indicated: baseline, week 1 (first vaccination visit). The treatment is: pre-vaccination baseline after standard-of-care therapy. Generated by immunoSEQ multiplex PCR, the TCRdb table keeps only in-frame clones and is missing some. The data show about 67,000 clones, around four fifths seen once. Specimen: peripheral blood mononuclear cells (PBMCs), collected from a glioma patient treated with radiotherapy, temozolomide or both. The receptors were gathered from a woman aged 18-35 years with glioma. Some clones in this sample may be carry-over from other donors' samples.

This chain uses TRBV19 with TRBJ1-2; D ambiguous. Germline V lookup: CDR1 LNHDA, CDR2 SQIVND (reference sequence). There are 13 residues in the CDR3. Trimming left V 5 bases short and J 4 bases short, with 11 bases between. CDR3 coding DNA: TGTGCCAGTAGTTCCACAGCTGTCTATGGCTACACCTTC. Its translation is CASSSTAVYGYTF.

The chain joins TRBV9 to TRBJ1-3; D call uncertain. This CDR3 is built from 14 residues. Germline V gives CDR1 SGDLS, CDR2 YYNGEE. The V end was cut by 4 bases, the J end by 0 bases, with 8 bases between. Written as DNA, the CDR3 is TGTGCCAGCAGCCCCCCCTTCTCTGGAAACACCATATATTTT. The encoded protein is CASSPPFSGNTIYF. Together with reference TRBV9 and TRBJ1-3, the CDR3 gives the full variable domain: DSGVTQTPKHLITATGQRVTLRCSPRSGDLSVYWYQQSLDQGLQFLIQYYNGEERAKGNILERFSAQQFPDLHSELNLSSLELGDSALYFCASSPPFSGNTIYFGEGSWLTVV.

The chain links TRBV10-3 to TRBJ2-7; the match to TRBD1 covers 9 bases. Germline CDR1 reads ENHRY; CDR2 reads SYGVKD. This CDR3 spans 15 amino acids. Germline trimming cut 4 bases from V and 4 bases from J; bases unmatched to any gene: 8. CDR3 sequence (DNA): TGTGCCATCAGTGCCGGGACAGGGCTCCTTTACGAGCAGTACTTC. Its protein is CAISAGTGLLYEQYF.

V gene TRBV6-5 combines with J gene TRBJ1-2; unclear D gene. This CDR3 has 13 amino acids. V dropped 6 bases and J dropped 8 bases, with 16 bases sitting between them. Looked up from germline, CDR1 is MNHEY and CDR2 is SVGAGI. CDR3: CASSFGRSWGYTF. The CDR3 DNA sequence: TGTGCCAGCAGCTTTGGACGGTCTTGGGGCTACACCTTC.

The chain uses TRBV14 and TRBJ1-1, with a tentative D call TRBD1 (6 bases). Per germline, CDR1 SGHDN and CDR2 FVKESK. The CDR3 extends over 14 amino acids. Trimming stripped 3 bases from V and 0 bases from J, with 8 bases between. The chain's CDR3 is CASSHRGMNTEAFF. CDR3 nucleotides: TGTGCCAGCAGCCACAGGGGCATGAACACTGAAGCTTTCTTT.

This chain uses TRBV30 with TRBJ2-7; no definite D call. Per germline, CDR1 GTSNPN and CDR2 SVGIG (reference sequence). V lost 2 bases and J 7 bases, leaving 15 bases between the germline ends. The CDR3 runs to 13 residues. The CDR3 sequence: CAWSKRLREEQYF. In DNA, the CDR3 is TGTGCCTGGAGTAAGAGACTGCGTGAGGAGCAGTACTTC.